This T cell receptor (beta chain) originates from a study of T-cell reconstitution after alpha-beta-depleted transplantation in children. The study's findings and limits: By about two months after transplant, alpha-beta T cells reportedly arose from several hundred graft clones that had expanded. Surviving recipient T cells and thymic progenitors produced the high day-60 TCRbeta diversity seen in some patients. One year after transplant, T-cell counts and diversity came mostly from newly produced T cells.

A library of TCRbeta sequences, prepared with unique molecular identifiers, was generated. Each CDR3 protein is one row after TCRdb ran MiXCR on the PCR reads. The repertoire holds hundreds of thousands of distinct CDR3 sequences, with 10% to 15% as singletons. Germline-derived CDR1 and CDR2 are MNHEY and SVGEGT. The CDR3 contains 15 residues. In the case of this clonotype: Its target is not known. Since a much larger clone is just one base distant, this may be a read error.

The sample in question was PBMCs, mostly from graft donor cells, obtained 360 days after TCRalphabeta/CD19-depleted stem cell transplant. This chain connects TRBV6-2 or TRBV6-3 to TRBJ2-3; D perhaps matches TRBD2 (5 bases). This receptor was identified in a male patient younger than 18 who had a stem cell transplant for acute myeloid leukemia, so the T cells may come from the graft donor. Written as DNA, the CDR3 is TGTGCCAGCAGCTATACTAGAGGAGGCACACATACGCAGTATTTT. Residues: CASSYTRGGTHTQYF.